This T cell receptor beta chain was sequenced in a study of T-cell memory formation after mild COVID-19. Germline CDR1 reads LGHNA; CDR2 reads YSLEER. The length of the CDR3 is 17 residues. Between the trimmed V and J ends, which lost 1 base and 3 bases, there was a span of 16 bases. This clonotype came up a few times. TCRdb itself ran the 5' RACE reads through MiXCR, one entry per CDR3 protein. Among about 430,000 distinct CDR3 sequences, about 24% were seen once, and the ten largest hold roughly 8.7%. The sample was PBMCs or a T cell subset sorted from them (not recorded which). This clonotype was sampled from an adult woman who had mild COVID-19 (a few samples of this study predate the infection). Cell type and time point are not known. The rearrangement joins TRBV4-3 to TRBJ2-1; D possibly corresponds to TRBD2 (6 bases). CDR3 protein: CASSQGVQEGIYNEQFF. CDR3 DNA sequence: TGCGCCAGCAGCCAAGGGGTGCAGGAGGGGATCTACAATGAGCAGTTCTTC.